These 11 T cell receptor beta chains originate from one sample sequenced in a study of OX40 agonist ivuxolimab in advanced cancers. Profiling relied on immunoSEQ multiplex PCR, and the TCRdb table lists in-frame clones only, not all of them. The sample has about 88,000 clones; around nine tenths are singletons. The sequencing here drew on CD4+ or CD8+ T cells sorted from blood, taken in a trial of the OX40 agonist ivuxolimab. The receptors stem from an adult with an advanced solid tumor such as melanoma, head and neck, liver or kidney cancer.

The CDR3 nucleotides read TGCGCCAGCAGCCAAGATCCCACCTTGAACACTGAAGCTTTCTTT. This sequence encodes CASSQDPTLNTEAFF. V and J are TRBV4-3 and TRBJ1-1; no clear D gene. Germline CDR1 LGHNA, CDR2 YSLEER. CDR3 size: 15 residues. Trimming shortened V by 0 bases and J by 0 bases, and 8 bases separated the two germline ends.

In DNA, the CDR3 is TGTGCCAGCTCACCGAGCCAGGCCCTCCAGGAGGGCCAGTACTTC. Protein sequence: CASSPSQALQEGQYF. The V call is TRBV18, the J call TRBJ2-5; D is perhaps TRBD2 (6 bases). V dropped 3 bases and J dropped 10 bases, with 21 bases sitting between them. Germline values: CDR1 KGHSH, CDR2 LQKENI. The CDR3 is 15 residues long.

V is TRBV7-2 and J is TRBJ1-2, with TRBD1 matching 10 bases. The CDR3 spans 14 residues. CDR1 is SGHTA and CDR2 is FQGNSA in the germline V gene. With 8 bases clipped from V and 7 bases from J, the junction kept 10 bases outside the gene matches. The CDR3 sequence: CASRYSTGGGGYTF. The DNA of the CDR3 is TGTGCCAGCCGATACTCGACAGGGGGCGGTGGCTACACCTTC.

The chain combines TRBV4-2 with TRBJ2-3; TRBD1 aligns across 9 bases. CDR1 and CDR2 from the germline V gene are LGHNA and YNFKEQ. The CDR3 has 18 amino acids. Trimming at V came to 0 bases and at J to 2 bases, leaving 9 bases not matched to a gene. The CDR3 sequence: CASSQDTGGVIHTDTQYF. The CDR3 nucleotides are TGTGCCAGCAGCCAAGATACAGGGGGCGTAATTCACACAGATACGCAGTATTTT.

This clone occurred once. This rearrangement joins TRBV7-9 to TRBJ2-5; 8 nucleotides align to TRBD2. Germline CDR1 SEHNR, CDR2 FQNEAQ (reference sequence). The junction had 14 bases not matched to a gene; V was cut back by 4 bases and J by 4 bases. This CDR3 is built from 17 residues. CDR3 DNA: TGTGCCAGCAGCTCTGGGAATAGCGGGGCCCCTCGAGAGACCCAGTACTTC. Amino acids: CASSSGNSGAPRETQYF.

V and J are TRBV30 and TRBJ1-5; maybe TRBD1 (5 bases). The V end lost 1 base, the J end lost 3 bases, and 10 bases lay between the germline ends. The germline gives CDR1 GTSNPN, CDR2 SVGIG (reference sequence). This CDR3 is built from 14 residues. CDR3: CAWSGGRSNQPQHF. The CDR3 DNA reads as TGTGCCTGGAGTGGGGGCAGGTCCAATCAGCCCCAGCATTTT.

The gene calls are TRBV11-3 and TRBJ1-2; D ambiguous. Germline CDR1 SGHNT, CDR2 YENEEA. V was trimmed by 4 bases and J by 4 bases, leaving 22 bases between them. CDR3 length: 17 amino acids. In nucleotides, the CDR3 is TGTGCCAGCAGCTCGAATGGGCCCGAAGGAACCCCCTATGGCTACACCTTC. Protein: CASSSNGPEGTPYGYTF.

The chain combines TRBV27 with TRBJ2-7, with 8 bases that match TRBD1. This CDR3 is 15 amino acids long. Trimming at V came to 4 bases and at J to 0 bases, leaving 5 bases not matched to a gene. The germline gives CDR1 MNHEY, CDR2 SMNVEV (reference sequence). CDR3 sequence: CASSWDRKNSYEQYF. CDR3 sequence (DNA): TGTGCCAGCAGTTGGGACAGGAAAAACTCCTACGAGCAGTACTTC.

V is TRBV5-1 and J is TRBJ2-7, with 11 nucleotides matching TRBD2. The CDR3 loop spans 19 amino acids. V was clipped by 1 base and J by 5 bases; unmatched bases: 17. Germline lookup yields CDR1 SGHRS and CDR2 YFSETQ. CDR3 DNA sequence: TGCGCCAGCAGCTTGAACCCTCCCCAACTAGCGGGAGTAGTCCACGAGCAGTACTTC. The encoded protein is CASSLNPPQLAGVVHEQYF. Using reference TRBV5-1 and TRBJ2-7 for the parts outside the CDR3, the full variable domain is KAGVTQTPRYLIKTRGQQVTLSCSPISGHRSVSWYQQTPGQGLQFLFEYFSETQRNKGNFPGRFSGRQFSNSRSEMNVSTLELGDSALYLCASSLNPPQLAGVVHEQYFGPGTRLTVT.

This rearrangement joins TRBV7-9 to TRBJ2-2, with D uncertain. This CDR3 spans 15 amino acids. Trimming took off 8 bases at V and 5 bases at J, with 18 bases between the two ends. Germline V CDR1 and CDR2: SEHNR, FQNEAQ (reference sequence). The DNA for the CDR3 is TGTGCCAGCCCCAGTGCGGCTGCTCTGACCGGGGAGCTGTTTTTT. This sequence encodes CASPSAAALTGELFF.

In nucleotides, the CDR3 is TGTGCCAGCAGCTTCCTTAGGCAAGAGACCCAGTACTTC. Its translation: CASSFLRQETQYF. The genes are TRBV7-2 and TRBJ2-5, with unresolved D. V lost 3 bases and J lost 2, with 7 bases in between. The germline V gene encodes CDR1 SGHTA and CDR2 FQGNSA. The CDR3 contains 13 residues. Full variable domain (rest looked up from reference TRBV7-2 and TRBJ2-5): GAGVSQSPSNKVTEKGKDVELRCDPISGHTALYWYRQSLGQGLEFLIYFQGNSAPDKSGLPSDRFSAERTGGSVSTLTIQRTQQEDSAVYLCASSFLRQETQYFGPGTRLLVL.